This T cell receptor (beta chain) derives from a study of cytomegalovirus exposure and HLA in healthy donors. TCRdb keeps only in-frame clones here, not all; method: immunoSEQ multiplex PCR. This repertoire shows 200,000 to 250,000 clones, roughly 87% found once; its top ten account for approximately 12%. The CDR3 is 14 residues long. Germline V gene sequence: CDR1 MNHNS, CDR2 SASEGT. V was clipped by 6 bases and J by 0 bases, with 9 bases between them. The sequence was obtained from a young man in good health and CMV-seropositive. The chain has TRBV6-1 and TRBJ1-5; D is possibly TRBD1 (5 bases). Material: PBMCs. The CDR3 is CASRATVSNQPQHF. CDR3 nucleotide sequence: TGTGCCAGCAGAGCGACAGTTAGCAATCAGCCCCAGCATTTT.